The next 31 T cell receptor beta chains were all read from a single sample in a study of T cell clones after liver transplantation. TCRdb's copy holds only in-frame clones and misses some; the assay was immunoSEQ multiplex PCR. The sample consists of tens of thousands of clones, approximately 87% of them appearing once. Sequences were derived from CD8+ T cells from blood, sampled 12 months after liver transplant. The receptors derive from a human patient who received a liver transplant. Some T cells may arise from the graft donor.

J is TRBJ1-1 and V is TRBV27; the D is unclear. This CDR3 comprises 14 residues. CDR1 is MNHEY, CDR2 SMNVEV, per germline (reference sequence). Trimming cost V 5 bases and J 9 bases, with 19 bases left between them. Written as DNA, the CDR3 is TGTGCCAGCAGTGAGCGGGCAAAGGGAGGTCAAGCTTTCTTT. Protein: CASSERAKGGQAFF.

There are a few counts of this clone. The V call is TRBV2, the J call TRBJ1-2, with 7 bases identical to TRBD1. The V gene end was trimmed by 5 bases and the J gene end by 0 bases; junction bases not matched to a gene: 3. CDR3 length equals 14 residues. Germline-derived CDR1 and CDR2 are SNHLY and FYNNEI. The CDR3 here is CASSRDRSNYGYTF. In DNA form, the CDR3 reads TGTGCCAGCAGTCGGGACAGATCTAACTATGGCTACACCTTC.

The chain has TRBV6-6 and TRBJ1-1, with D possibly being TRBD1 (6 bases). The germline gives CDR1 MNHNY, CDR2 SVGAGI (reference sequence). The CDR3 is made up of 14 amino acids. Trimming removed 2 bases at V and 5 bases at J, with 12 bases between. The DNA of the CDR3 is TGTGCCAGCAGTTACGGGGGGCGGAGGACTGAAGCTTTCTTT. This sequence encodes CASSYGGRRTEAFF.

The V call is TRBV5-1, the J call TRBJ2-7; D is unclear. The CDR3 consists of 13 residues. From germline, CDR1 is SGHRS and CDR2 YFSETQ. V lost 1 base, J lost 0 bases, and 5 bases lay in between. The CDR3 sequence: CASSLRDSYEQYF. The CDR3 coding sequence is TGCGCCAGCAGCTTGAGGGACTCCTACGAGCAGTACTTC.

This clone was seen more than once but under ten times. The rearrangement uses TRBV11-2 and TRBJ2-7; the match to TRBD1 covers 11 bases. Germline assignment: CDR1 SGHAT and CDR2 FQNNGV. The ends lost 5 bases at V and 6 bases at J; junction bases unmatched: 6. The CDR3 has 14 amino acids. CDR3 amino acids: CASSPGQGAVEQYF. CDR3 nucleotide sequence: TGTGCCAGCAGCCCAGGACAGGGGGCAGTCGAGCAGTACTTC.

V gene TRBV28 combines with J gene TRBJ1-2; D unresolved. V was cut by 6 bases and J by 8 bases, with 10 bases left in between. This CDR3 is 11 amino acids long. Germline lookup yields CDR1 MDHEN and CDR2 SYDVKM. Here the CDR3 DNA reads TGTGCCAGCAGCAGGACGGGCGGCTACACCTTC. Amino acid sequence: CASSRTGGYTF.

The chain links TRBV7-8 to TRBJ1-1; the match to TRBD1 covers 7 bases. The length of the CDR3 is 15 residues. V shed 5 bases and J 0 bases; nucleotides not matched to a gene: 6. Germline assignment: CDR1 SGHVS and CDR2 FQNEAQ. This CDR3 is CASSTTGRMNTEAFF. The CDR3 nucleotides are TGTGCCAGCAGCACGACAGGGAGGATGAACACTGAAGCTTTCTTT.

The rearrangement joins TRBV19 to TRBJ1-1; TRBD1 might be the D (6 bases). Between the trimmed V and J ends, which lost 5 bases and 1 base, there was a span of 8 bases. The V gene's germline CDR1 is LNHDA and CDR2 SQIVND (reference sequence). CDR3 size: 13 residues. The CDR3 spells CASSDRRNTEAFF. The CDR3 DNA follows: TGTGCCAGTAGTGACAGGAGGAACACTGAAGCTTTCTTT.

The rearrangement links TRBV7-9 to TRBJ2-2; weak D call: TRBD1 (6 bases). The CDR3 extends over 15 amino acids. Germline V CDR1 and CDR2: SEHNR, FQNEAQ (reference sequence). The V end lost 7 bases, the J end lost 2 bases, and 14 bases lay between the germline ends. The CDR3 spells CASTRPGQNTGELFF. The CDR3 DNA reads as TGTGCCAGCACCCGGCCGGGACAAAACACCGGGGAGCTGTTTTTT.

The chain uses TRBV9 and TRBJ2-7; D unresolved. Germline-derived CDR1 and CDR2 are SGDLS and YYNGEE. Trimming stripped 4 bases from V and 2 bases from J, with 16 bases between. This CDR3 is built from 15 residues. CDR3: CASSKDGPQTYEQYF. The CDR3 bases are TGTGCCAGCAGCAAAGACGGACCCCAGACCTACGAGCAGTACTTC. Looking up the rest from reference TRBV9 and TRBJ2-7 gives the full variable domain: DSGVTQTPKHLITATGQRVTLRCSPRSGDLSVYWYQQSLDQGLQFLIQYYNGEERAKGNILERFSAQQFPDLHSELNLSSLELGDSALYFCASSKDGPQTYEQYFGPGTRLTVT.

The sample holds a few counts of this clone. The chain has TRBV14 and TRBJ2-1; no firm D call. V lost 1 base and J 9 bases, leaving 4 bases between the germline ends. This CDR3 spans 11 amino acids. Germline CDR1 SGHDN, CDR2 FVKESK. The CDR3 coding sequence is TGTGCCAGCAGCCAAGTCGGTGAGCAGTTCTTC. Translated: CASSQVGEQFF.

The table lists this clone with a few counts. The V call is TRBV9, the J call TRBJ2-7; D call uncertain. The CDR3 is made up of 15 amino acids. In germline, CDR1 is SGDLS, CDR2 YYNGEE. V was shortened by 0 bases and J by 7 bases, with 17 bases between the two germline ends. CDR3 sequence (DNA): TGTGCCAGCAGCGTAGAGCAAGTCCTGCTAGAAGAGCAGTACTTC. Translated, it gives CASSVEQVLLEEQYF.

This rearrangement joins TRBV28 to TRBJ2-1; TRBD2 is a possible D gene (6 bases). Trimming cost V 4 bases and J 0 bases, with 13 bases left between them. Germline V lookup: CDR1 MDHEN, CDR2 SYDVKM. The CDR3 loop spans 16 amino acids. DNA for the CDR3: TGTGCCAGCAGTTCCCTGGCGGGATTCTCCTACAATGAGCAGTTCTTC. Translation gives CASSSLAGFSYNEQFF.

The chain has TRBV27 and TRBJ2-3; TRBD2 matches 13 bases. The CDR3 length is 16 residues. V shed 4 bases and J 6 bases; nucleotides not matched to a gene: 7. CDR1 and CDR2 from the germline V gene are MNHEY and SMNVEV (reference sequence). CDR3 sequence: CASSSGLAGDLDTQYF. For the CDR3, the DNA is TGTGCCAGCAGTTCCGGACTAGCGGGAGATCTTGATACGCAGTATTTT.

The chain carries TRBV4-1 and TRBJ2-4; possibly TRBD2 for D (5 bases). The V end lost 1 base, the J end lost 8 bases, and 9 bases lay between the germline ends. The CDR3 is 13 amino acids. The germline V gene encodes CDR1 MGHRA and CDR2 YSYEKL. In nucleotides, the CDR3 is TGCGCCAGCAGCCAAGCGGCCGGGGACATTCAGTACTTC. It specifies CASSQAAGDIQYF.

This clone was recorded once. J is TRBJ2-1 and V is TRBV6-1, with 9 nucleotides matching TRBD2. The CDR3 runs 16 residues. Germline V gives CDR1 MNHNS, CDR2 SASEGT. Trimming at V came to 0 bases and at J to 1 base, leaving 1 base not matched to a gene. The CDR3 nucleotides read TGTGCCAGCAGTGAAGCGCTAGCGGGATCCTACAATGAGCAGTTCTTC. Its translation is CASSEALAGSYNEQFF.

The V call is TRBV19, the J call TRBJ2-1; the D is unclear. Germline V gene data show CDR1 as LNHDA and CDR2 as SQIVND (reference sequence). Trimming shortened V by 0 bases and J by 7 bases, and 7 bases separated the two germline ends. CDR3 length equals 13 residues. This CDR3 reads CASSIDGWNEQFF. CDR3 DNA: TGTGCCAGTAGTATAGACGGGTGGAATGAGCAGTTCTTC.

The chain combines TRBV19 with TRBJ2-7, with no clear D. Germline V gene lookup returns CDR1 LNHDA and CDR2 SQIVND (reference sequence). Deletions cut 6 bases from V and 2 bases from J, with 5 bases between. This CDR3 is built from 11 residues. The CDR3 DNA reads TGTGCCAGTAGGGGGACCTACGAGCAGTACTTC. Residues: CASRGTYEQYF. Combining the CDR3 with reference TRBV19 and TRBJ2-7 gives the whole variable domain DGGITQSPKYLFRKEGQNVTLSCEQNLNHDAMYWYRQDPGQGLRLIYYSQIVNDFQKGDIAEGYSVSREKKESFPLTVTSAQKNPTAFYLCASRGTYEQYFGPGTRLTVT.

The chain couples TRBV28 to TRBJ1-5, with D unresolved. CDR3 length: 14 residues. Germline V gene sequence: CDR1 MDHEN, CDR2 SYDVKM. V shed 7 bases and J shed 3 bases, with 13 bases lying between them. The CDR3 loop is CASTMVADNQPQHF. The CDR3 DNA reads as TGTGCCAGCACCATGGTGGCAGACAATCAGCCCCAGCATTTT.

V gene TRBV28 combines with J gene TRBJ2-7; maybe TRBD2 (7 bases). CDR3 length: 15 residues. The ends were cut back, 2 bases at V and 12 bases at J, with 23 bases in the middle. Germline CDR1 is MDHEN and CDR2 is SYDVKM. The CDR3 loop is CASSLRGGGARVGYF. As DNA, the CDR3 is TGTGCCAGCAGTTTAAGGGGGGGCGGGGCCCGGGTAGGGTACTTC.

V is TRBV6-5 and J is TRBJ1-1; the D is unclear. The CDR3 covers 13 residues. Trimming pared 4 bases from V and 0 bases from J, leaving 6 bases between. Germline CDR1 and CDR2: MNHEY and SVGAGI. CDR3 nucleotides: TGTGCCAGCAGTTCCGGAATGAACACTGAAGCTTTCTTT. It encodes CASSSGMNTEAFF.

This chain uses TRBV4-3 with TRBJ2-7; D might be TRBD1 (6 bases). Germline V CDR1 and CDR2: LGHNA, YSLEER. V was shortened by 4 bases and J by 3 bases, with 10 bases between the two germline ends. The CDR3 is 13 residues long. DNA for the CDR3: TGCGCCAGCAGCCTAGGGGGAAGCTACGAGCAGTACTTC. Translation gives CASSLGGSYEQYF.

The rearrangement uses TRBV7-9 and TRBJ1-1; no firm D call. The length of the CDR3 is 12 residues. Between the trimmed V and J ends, which lost 9 bases and 6 bases, there was a span of 14 bases. Germline CDR1 SEHNR, CDR2 FQNEAQ (reference sequence). CDR3 residues: CASSRGSAEAFF. The CDR3, as DNA: TGTGCCAGTTCCCGAGGTTCGGCTGAAGCTTTCTTT.

The chain employs TRBV9 and TRBJ2-3, with D perhaps matching TRBD1 (6 bases). Trimming took 4 bases from V and 5 from J, leaving 20 bases between them. Germline V gene data show CDR1 as SGDLS and CDR2 as YYNGEE. This CDR3 has 16 amino acids. The CDR3 bases are TGTGCCAGCAGCTCCCAAGGGGGAGCCCCGGGAGATACGCAGTATTTT. It translates to CASSSQGGAPGDTQYF.

This clone is a singleton in its sample. The chain is built from TRBV18 and TRBJ2-5, with D maybe TRBD2 (5 bases). The V end lost 4 bases, the J end lost 5 bases, and 23 bases lay between the germline ends. Germline V gives CDR1 KGHSH, CDR2 LQKENI. The CDR3 sequence is 17 residues long. The CDR3 is CASSLPRMDRWEETQYF. The CDR3 DNA is TGTGCCAGCTCACTCCCTAGGATGGATCGGTGGGAGGAGACCCAGTACTTC.

The rearrangement uses TRBV18 and TRBJ2-7; 11 nucleotides align to TRBD2. Unmatched junction bases numbered 4, after V lost 6 bases and J lost 3 bases. CDR3 length: 14 amino acids. Germline CDR1 KGHSH, CDR2 LQKENI. CDR3 sequence (DNA): TGTGCCAGCTCCCCAGGGACTAGCGGCTACGAGCAGTACTTC. Translated, it gives CASSPGTSGYEQYF. Full variable domain (rest looked up from reference TRBV18 and TRBJ2-7): NAGVMQNPRHLVRRRGQEARLRCSPMKGHSHVYWYRQLPEEGLKFMVYLQKENIIDESGMPKERFSAEFPKEGPSILRIQQVVRGDSAAYFCASSPGTSGYEQYFGPGTRLTVT.

The V call is TRBV27, the J call TRBJ2-3, with 7 bases identical to TRBD2. Germline V gene sequence: CDR1 MNHEY, CDR2 SMNVEV (reference sequence). This CDR3 spans 12 amino acids. J gave up 2 bases and V 9 bases, and 2 bases lay outside the gene matches. Here the CDR3 DNA reads TGTGCCAGTCGGGACTACACAGATACGCAGTATTTT. Translation: CASRDYTDTQYF.

V gene TRBV10-1 combines with J gene TRBJ2-4; D is tentatively TRBD1 or TRBD2 (5 bases each). CDR1 and CDR2 (germline): WNHNN, SYGVQD (reference sequence). V was cut by 8 bases and J by 1 base, with 15 bases left in between. The CDR3 totals 15 residues. The CDR3 is CASQGEKSAKNIQYF. Here the CDR3 DNA reads TGCGCCAGCCAAGGGGAGAAGAGTGCCAAAAACATTCAGTACTTC.

The CDR3 spells CASSPSQGQASYEQYF. CDR3 sequence (DNA): TGCGCCAGCAGCCCTTCCCAGGGACAGGCCTCCTACGAGCAGTACTTC. The rearrangement joins TRBV4-1 to TRBJ2-7, with TRBD1 matching over 8 bases. Germline V gene lookup returns CDR1 MGHRA and CDR2 YSYEKL. V lost 4 bases and J lost 0; bases outside the gene matches: 8. This CDR3 region has 16 residues.

The CDR3 spells CASSWGARDDQPQHF. CDR3 coding DNA: TGTGCCAGCAGTTGGGGAGCCAGGGACGATCAGCCCCAGCATTTT. V gene TRBV28 combines with J gene TRBJ1-5; a possible D gene is TRBD1 (5 bases). This CDR3 comprises 15 residues. Germline CDR1 is MDHEN and CDR2 is SYDVKM. V gave up 4 bases and J gave up 5 bases, with 15 bases separating them.

The V and J genes are TRBV28 and TRBJ2-7, with a tentative D call TRBD2 (6 bases). This CDR3 region has 15 residues. Germline V CDR1 and CDR2: MDHEN, SYDVKM. Trimming took off 7 bases at V and 3 bases at J, with 19 bases between the two ends. The CDR3 DNA reads as TGTGCCAGCACCATCCCCCGGGAGCGCGACTACGAGCAGTACTTC. It specifies CASTIPRERDYEQYF.